Listed here are 16 T cell receptor beta chains from one sample, sequenced in a study of human T cells and chemical hapten exposure. Described time point: pre-sensitization, week 0. Treatment of the sample: therapeutic diphenylcyclopropenone sensitization with weekly scalp DPC. TCRdb analysed the RACE reads with MiXCR anew, one entry per CDR3 protein. In the table there are about 380,000 distinct CDR3 sequences, roughly 5.3% of which are singletons. Specimen: whole blood, collected in connection with sensitization to the hapten diphenylcyclopropenone (DPC). The receptor set was obtained from a woman between 45 and 65 years old with alopecia areata. Some clones in this sample may be carry-over from other donors' samples.

The sample holds a few counts of this clonotype. The chain combines TRBV5-1 with TRBJ1-5; D gene uncertain. The CDR3 is made up of 15 amino acids. V lost 4 bases and J lost 0, with 11 bases in between. The germline V gene encodes CDR1 SGHRS and CDR2 YFSETQ. CDR3 DNA sequence: TGCGCCAGCAGCCCGCTTCCGAGTAGCAATCAGCCCCAGCATTTT. Amino acid sequence: CASSPLPSSNQPQHF.

This clonotype was observed many times. As DNA, the CDR3 is TGCGCCAGCAGCCCGTCCGGCTACTCCTACGAGCAGTACTTC. It is translated as CASSPSGYSYEQYF. The J gene is TRBJ2-7, the V gene TRBV5-1; no clear D gene. Trimming took 4 bases from V and 0 from J, leaving 11 bases between them. Germline CDR1 and CDR2: SGHRS and YFSETQ. CDR3 size: 14 residues.

This clonotype was counted many times. The CDR3 DNA is TGTGCCAGCAGTGAACAGCAGGTGGACAATGAGCAGTTCTTC. As protein: CASSEQQVDNEQFF. The gene calls are TRBV2 and TRBJ2-1; D is uncertain. Trimming removed 2 bases from V and 5 bases from J, with 10 bases in between. The germline CDR1 and CDR2 sequences are SNHLY and FYNNEI. The CDR3 runs 14 residues.

CDR3 in amino acids: CASSSVRGTSTDTQYF. In DNA, the CDR3 is TGCGCCAGCAGCTCTGTGCGGGGGACCAGCACAGATACGCAGTATTTT. This chain connects TRBV5-1 to TRBJ2-3; 7 bases match TRBD2. The CDR3 runs to 16 residues. V lost 3 bases, J lost 0 bases, and 7 bases stayed unmatched. Germline loops: CDR1 SGHRS, CDR2 YFSETQ.

This clonotype appeared a few times. This CDR3 reads CATSRDGTDTQYF. The CDR3, as DNA: TGTGCCACCAGCAGAGACGGCACAGATACGCAGTATTTT. This chain joins TRBV15 and TRBJ2-3; D uncertain. The CDR3 is made up of 13 amino acids. CDR1 is LNHNV and CDR2 is YYDKDF in the germline V gene (reference sequence). Trimming took 0 bases from V and 1 from J, leaving 2 bases between them.

This clonotype was recorded many times. The V gene is TRBV2, the J gene TRBJ2-7, with a weak D call TRBD2 (6 bases). The V and J ends lost 10 bases and 5 bases respectively, with 18 bases between them. This CDR3 has 13 residues. The germline gives CDR1 SNHLY, CDR2 FYNNEI. Written as DNA, the CDR3 is TGTGCCACCTCGGGGGTAACTTTGGACGAGCAGTACTTC. This encodes CATSGVTLDEQYF.

This clonotype is a singleton in its sample. A much larger clone lies one base from this, so it may be a read error. The chain recombines TRBV4-1 with TRBJ2-7; 12 bases fit TRBD1. The CDR3 is 17 amino acids. Germline CDR1 reads MGHRA; CDR2 reads YSYEKL. CDR3 bases: TGCGCCGGCAGCCAGGCCGGGACAGGGGGCAGGGCCTACGAGCAGTACTTC. Protein: CAGSQAGTGGRAYEQYF.

This clonotype was seen many times. This rearrangement joins TRBV7-9 to TRBJ1-1; unclear D gene. The CDR3 spans 15 residues. In germline, CDR1 is SEHNR, CDR2 FQNEAQ (reference sequence). Trimming stripped 1 base from V and 4 bases from J, with 13 bases between. Here the CDR3 DNA reads TGTGCCAGCAGCTTAGGCGGCCGGGCGGGCACTGAAGCTTTCTTT. This sequence encodes CASSLGGRAGTEAFF.

This clonotype was detected only a few times. The chain has TRBV5-1 and TRBJ2-3, with D perhaps TRBD2 (6 bases). V shed 4 bases and J shed 2 bases, with 11 bases lying between them. The CDR3 has 14 amino acids. Germline V gives CDR1 SGHRS, CDR2 YFSETQ. CDR3 DNA sequence: TGCGCCAGCAGCGCCCGACTAGTCACAGATACGCAGTATTTT. Protein: CASSARLVTDTQYF.

This clonotype was counted only a few times. This chain joins TRBV3-1 and TRBJ2-5; 11 nucleotides line up with TRBD2. This CDR3 is built from 15 residues. CDR1 and CDR2 (germline): LGHDT, YNNKEL (reference sequence). Trimming took 3 bases from V and 7 from J; bases not matched to a gene: 7. As DNA, the CDR3 is TGTGCCAGCAGCCAGAGACTAGCGGGGCTTAGGACCCAGTACTTC. Amino acid sequence: CASSQRLAGLRTQYF.

This clonotype has a handful of counts. This chain connects TRBV7-9 to TRBJ2-7, with D unresolved. Trimming left V 4 bases short and J 2 bases short, with 15 bases between. The CDR3 extends over 15 amino acids. CDR1 SEHNR and CDR2 FQNEAQ come from the germline V gene (reference sequence). The CDR3 region is CASSSIVVETYEQYF. The CDR3, as DNA: TGTGCCAGCAGCTCGATCGTCGTGGAGACCTACGAGCAGTACTTC. The full variable domain, with the rest looked up from reference TRBV7-9 and TRBJ2-7, is DTGVSQNPRHKITKRGQNVTFRCDPISEHNRLYWYRQTLGQGPEFLTYFQNEAQLEKSRLLSDRFSAERPKGSFSTLEIQRTEQGDSAMYLCASSSIVVETYEQYFGPGTRLTVT.

This chain joins TRBV5-6 and TRBJ1-1; a weak D match, TRBD1 (5 bases). Between the trimmed V and J ends, which lost 4 bases and 0 bases, there was a span of 13 bases. The CDR3 is 15 residues long. The germline CDR1 and CDR2 sequences are SGHDT and YYEEEE. The DNA of the CDR3 is TGTGCCAGCAGCCTGATGACAGAGATGAACACTGAAGCTTTCTTT. Translation gives CASSLMTEMNTEAFF. Complete variable domain (other parts from reference TRBV5-6 and TRBJ1-1): DAGVTQSPTHLIKTRGQQVTLRCSPKSGHDTVSWYQQALGQGPQFIFQYYEEEERQRGNFPDRFSGHQFPNYSSELNVNALLLGDSALYLCASSLMTEMNTEAFFGQGTRLTVV.

Many counts were recorded for this clonotype. J is TRBJ2-7 and V is TRBV18, with TRBD1 matching over 8 bases. CDR3 length equals 15 residues. CDR1 is KGHSH, CDR2 LQKENI, per germline. The ends lost 3 bases at V and 4 bases at J; junction bases unmatched: 8. CDR3: CASSPGQGAYYEQYF. CDR3 nucleotides: TGTGCCAGCTCACCGGGGCAGGGGGCCTATTACGAGCAGTACTTC.

The chain has TRBV5-5 and TRBJ2-3; D gene ambiguous. Trimming shortened V by 4 bases and J by 0 bases, and 12 bases separated the two germline ends. The germline CDR1 and CDR2 sequences are SGHKS and YYEKEE (reference sequence). The CDR3 is 15 amino acids. CDR3 residues: CASSRVGLSTDTQYF. CDR3 in DNA: TGTGCCAGCAGCCGCGTCGGTCTTAGCACAGATACGCAGTATTTT.

This clonotype showed up many times. This chain connects TRBV9 to TRBJ2-7, with D possibly matching TRBD1 (6 bases). The CDR3 loop spans 16 amino acids. The V end lost 0 bases, the J end lost 6 bases, and 19 bases lay between the germline ends. The germline CDR1 and CDR2 sequences are SGDLS and YYNGEE. The CDR3 loop reads CASSVVQGNVTCEQYF. The CDR3 coding sequence is TGTGCCAGCAGCGTAGTACAGGGAAACGTGACCTGCGAGCAGTACTTC.

This chain uses TRBV28 with TRBJ1-5; possibly TRBD1 for D (5 bases). CDR1 and CDR2 from the germline V gene are MDHEN and SYDVKM. V lost 6 bases and J lost 5, with 14 bases in between. This CDR3 is built from 14 residues. The CDR3 DNA reads as TGTGCCAGCAGGATGGGGCAGGGTGATCAGCCCCAGCATTTT. It specifies CASRMGQGDQPQHF.